This entry describes one T cell receptor beta chain. The source of the sample is a study of blood T cell repertoires in COVID-19. As for the study in general: Whether acute or convalescent, the COVID-19 samples came from the United States, Italy and Spain. Nucleic acid was either cDNA or gDNA, and it came from T cells, B-cell-depleted T cells, or PBMCs.

In the authors' methods: From reference gene primer amplification, estimates of nucleated cell counts were derived. Produced via immunoSEQ multiplex PCR; TCRdb's table is partial and in-frame only. V, J and clone size derive from that table, while D and trimming were established from the DNA sequence. Of around 250,000 clones detected, 86% appear once; the ten largest clones hold about 3%. Germline V gene data show CDR1 as GTSNPN and CDR2 as SVGIG (reference sequence). CDR3 length: 13 residues. V lost 1 base and J 6 bases, leaving 12 bases between the germline ends. The TCR originated in a woman aged 25 to 39 with active or convalescent COVID-19. The chain has TRBV30 and TRBJ1-2, with D maybe TRBD1 (5 bases). The sample was peripheral blood. DNA of the CDR3: TGTGCCTGGAGTGGGTTCTGGGGCAATGGCTACACCTTC. Its protein product is CAWSGFWGNGYTF.